This is a list of T cell receptor beta chains from one sample in a study of cytomegalovirus exposure and HLA in healthy donors. Generated by immunoSEQ multiplex PCR, the TCRdb table keeps only in-frame clones and is missing some. The data hold about 230,000 clones, with around 80% observed a single time. Source material: PBMCs. These receptors originate from a boy aged 10-17 years in good health and CMV-seronegative. CDR3s leave out the opening cysteine and the closing phenylalanine or tryptophan. A D gene is named only where the DNA matches it firmly.

NA TRBJ1-5 TRBV7-8 ASSLARAAGQPQH
NA TRBJ2-5 TRBV14 ASSQGQNLQETQY
NA TRBJ1-1 TRBV18 ASSPFQMNTEAF
NA TRBJ1-2 TRBV5-1 ASSLVYVGVVKWRGYT
NA TRBJ1-1 TRBV29-1 SSRVNTEAF
NA TRBJ1-2 TRBV21-1 ASSNRDRGGYGYT
NA TRBJ1-3 TRBV30 AWSPGSRSF
TRBD1 TRBJ2-2 TRBV7-8 ASSPVRDRVTGELF
TRBD1 TRBJ1-1 TRBV5-1 ASSLTTGKNEAF
NA TRBJ1-2 TRBV27 ASSPNSGLGYGYT
NA TRBJ2-7 TRBV6-5 ASSYSPGVNYEQY
TRBD2 TRBJ2-3 TRBV6-6 ASSRTSGGTDTQY
TRBD2 TRBJ2-2 TRBV7-6 ASSGWWFDSGGAAGELF